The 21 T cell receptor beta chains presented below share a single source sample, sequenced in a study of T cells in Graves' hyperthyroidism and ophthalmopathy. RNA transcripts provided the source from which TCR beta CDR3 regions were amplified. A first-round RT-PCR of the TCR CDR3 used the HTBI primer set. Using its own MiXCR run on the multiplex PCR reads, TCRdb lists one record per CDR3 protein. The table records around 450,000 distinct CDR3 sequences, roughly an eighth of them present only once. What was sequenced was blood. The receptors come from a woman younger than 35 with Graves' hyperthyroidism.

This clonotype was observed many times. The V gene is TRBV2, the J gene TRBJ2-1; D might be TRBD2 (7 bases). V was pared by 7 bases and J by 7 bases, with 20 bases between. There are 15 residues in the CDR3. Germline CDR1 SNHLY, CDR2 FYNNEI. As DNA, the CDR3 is TGTGCCAGCACTAGGGGGGCAGGGAGGGGGAATGAGCAGTTCTTC. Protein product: CASTRGAGRGNEQFF.

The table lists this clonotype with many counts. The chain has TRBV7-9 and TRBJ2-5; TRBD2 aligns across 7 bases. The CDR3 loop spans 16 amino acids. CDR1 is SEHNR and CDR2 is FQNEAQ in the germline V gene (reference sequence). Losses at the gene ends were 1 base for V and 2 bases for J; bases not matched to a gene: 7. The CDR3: CASSLGLRDYQETQYF. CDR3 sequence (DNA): TGTGCCAGCAGCTTAGGGCTCCGGGACTATCAAGAGACCCAGTACTTC.

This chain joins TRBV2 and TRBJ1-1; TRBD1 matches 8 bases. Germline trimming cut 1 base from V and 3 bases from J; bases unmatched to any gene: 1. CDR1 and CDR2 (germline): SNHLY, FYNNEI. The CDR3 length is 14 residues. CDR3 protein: CASSEVQGDTEAFF. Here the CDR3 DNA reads TGTGCCAGCAGTGAAGTACAGGGGGACACTGAAGCTTTCTTT.

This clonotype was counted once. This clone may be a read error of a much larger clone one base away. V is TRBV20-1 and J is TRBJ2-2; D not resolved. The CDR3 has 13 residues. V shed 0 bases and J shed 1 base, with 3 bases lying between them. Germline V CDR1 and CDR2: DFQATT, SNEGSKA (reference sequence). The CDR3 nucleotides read TGCAGTGCTAGAGAGGGGAACACCGGGGAGCTGTTTTTT. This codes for CSAREGNTGELFF.

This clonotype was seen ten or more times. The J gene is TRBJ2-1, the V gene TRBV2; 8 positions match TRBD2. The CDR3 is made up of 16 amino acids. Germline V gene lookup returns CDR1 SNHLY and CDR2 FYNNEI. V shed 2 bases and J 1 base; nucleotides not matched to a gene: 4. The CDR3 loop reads CASSEFGTSSYNEQFF. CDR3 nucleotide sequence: TGTGCCAGCAGTGAATTCGGGACTAGTTCCTACAATGAGCAGTTCTTC.

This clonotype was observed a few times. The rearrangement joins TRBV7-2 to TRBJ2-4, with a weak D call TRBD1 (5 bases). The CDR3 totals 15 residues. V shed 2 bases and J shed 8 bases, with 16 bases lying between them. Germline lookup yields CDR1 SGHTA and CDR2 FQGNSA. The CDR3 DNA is TGTGCCAGCAGCTTAAGGGCGTCAGGGCGAGACATTCAGTACTTC. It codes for CASSLRASGRDIQYF.

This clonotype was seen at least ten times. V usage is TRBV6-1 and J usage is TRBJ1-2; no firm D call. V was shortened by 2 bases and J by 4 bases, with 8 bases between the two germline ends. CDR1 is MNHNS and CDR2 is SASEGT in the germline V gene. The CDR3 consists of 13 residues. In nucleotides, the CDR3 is TGTGCCAGCAGTGAAATCGAGTCCTATGGCTACACCTTC. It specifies CASSEIESYGYTF.

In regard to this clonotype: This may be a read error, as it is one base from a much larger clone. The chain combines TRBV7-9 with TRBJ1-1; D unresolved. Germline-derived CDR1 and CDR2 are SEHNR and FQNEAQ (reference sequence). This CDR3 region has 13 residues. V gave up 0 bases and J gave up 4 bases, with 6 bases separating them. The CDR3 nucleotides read TGTGCCAGCAGCTTAGCATTGGCCACTGAAGCTTTCTTT. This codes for CASSLALATEAFF.

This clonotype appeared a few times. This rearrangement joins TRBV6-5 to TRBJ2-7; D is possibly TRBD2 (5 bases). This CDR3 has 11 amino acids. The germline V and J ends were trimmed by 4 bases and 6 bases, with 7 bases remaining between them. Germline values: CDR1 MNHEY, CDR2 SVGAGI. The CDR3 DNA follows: TGTGCCAGCAGTTGGACTGTCGAGCAGTACTTC. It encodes CASSWTVEQYF.

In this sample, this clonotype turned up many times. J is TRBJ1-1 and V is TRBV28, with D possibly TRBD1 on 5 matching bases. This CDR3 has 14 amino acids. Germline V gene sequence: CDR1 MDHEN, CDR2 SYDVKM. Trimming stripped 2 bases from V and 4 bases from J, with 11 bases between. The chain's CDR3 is CASSLAQGGTEAFF. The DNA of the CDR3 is TGTGCCAGCAGTTTAGCGCAGGGAGGCACTGAAGCTTTCTTT.

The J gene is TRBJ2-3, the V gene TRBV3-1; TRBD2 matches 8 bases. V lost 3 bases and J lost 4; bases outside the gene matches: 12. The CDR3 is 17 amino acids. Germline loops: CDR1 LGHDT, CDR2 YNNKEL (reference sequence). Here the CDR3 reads CASSQDLGGRLPDTQYF. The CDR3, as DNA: TGTGCCAGCAGCCAGGATCTAGGCGGGAGGCTCCCAGATACGCAGTATTTT.

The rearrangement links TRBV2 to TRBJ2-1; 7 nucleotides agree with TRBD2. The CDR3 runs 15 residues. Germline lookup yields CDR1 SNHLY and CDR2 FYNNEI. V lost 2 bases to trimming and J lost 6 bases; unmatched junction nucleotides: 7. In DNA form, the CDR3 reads TGTGCCAGCAGTGAACCCCAGGGACTATTCAATGAGCAGTTCTTC. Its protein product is CASSEPQGLFNEQFF.

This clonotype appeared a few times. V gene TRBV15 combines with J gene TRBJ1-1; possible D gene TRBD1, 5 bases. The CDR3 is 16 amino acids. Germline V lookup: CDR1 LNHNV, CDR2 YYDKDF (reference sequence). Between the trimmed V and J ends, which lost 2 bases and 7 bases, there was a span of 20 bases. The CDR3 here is CATSRSQGNERGEAFF. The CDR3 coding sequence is TGTGCCACCAGCAGAAGTCAGGGTAATGAAAGGGGTGAAGCTTTCTTT.

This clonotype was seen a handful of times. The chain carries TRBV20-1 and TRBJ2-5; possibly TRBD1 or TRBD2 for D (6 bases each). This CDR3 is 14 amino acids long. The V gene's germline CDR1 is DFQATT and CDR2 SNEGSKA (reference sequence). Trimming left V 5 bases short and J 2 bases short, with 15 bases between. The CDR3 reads CSAPRRGVQETQYF. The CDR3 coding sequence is TGCAGTGCTCCCAGGAGGGGGGTTCAAGAGACCCAGTACTTC.

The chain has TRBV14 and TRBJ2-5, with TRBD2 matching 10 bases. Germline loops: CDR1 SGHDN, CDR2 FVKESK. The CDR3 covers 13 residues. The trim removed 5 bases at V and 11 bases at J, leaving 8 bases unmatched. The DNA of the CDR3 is TGTGCCAGCAGCAAAACTAGCGGGGCCCATCAGTACTTC. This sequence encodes CASSKTSGAHQYF.

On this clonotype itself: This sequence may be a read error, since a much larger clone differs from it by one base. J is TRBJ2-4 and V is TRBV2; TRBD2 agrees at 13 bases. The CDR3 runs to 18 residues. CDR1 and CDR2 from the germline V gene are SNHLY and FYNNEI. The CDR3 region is CAINRDVGLAGARNIQYF. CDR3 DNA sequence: TGTGCCATCAACCGGGACGTAGGACTAGCGGGAGCCAGAAACATTCAGTACTTC.

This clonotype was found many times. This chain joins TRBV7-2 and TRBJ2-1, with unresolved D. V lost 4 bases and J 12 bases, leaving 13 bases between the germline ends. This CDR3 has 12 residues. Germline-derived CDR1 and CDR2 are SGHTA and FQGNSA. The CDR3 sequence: CASSSPHYPQFF. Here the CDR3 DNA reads TGTGCCAGCAGCTCGCCTCACTATCCGCAGTTCTTC.

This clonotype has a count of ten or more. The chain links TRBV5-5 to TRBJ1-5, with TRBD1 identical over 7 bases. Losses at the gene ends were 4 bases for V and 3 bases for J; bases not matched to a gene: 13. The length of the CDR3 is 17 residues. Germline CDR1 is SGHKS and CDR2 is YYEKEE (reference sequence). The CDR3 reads CASSKGRGRDDNQPQHF. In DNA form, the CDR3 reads TGTGCCAGCAGCAAAGGTAGGGGGCGCGATGACAATCAGCCCCAGCATTTT.

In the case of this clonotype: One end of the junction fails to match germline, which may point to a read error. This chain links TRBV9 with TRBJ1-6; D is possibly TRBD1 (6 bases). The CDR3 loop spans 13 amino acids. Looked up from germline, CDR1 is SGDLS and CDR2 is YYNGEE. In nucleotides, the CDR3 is TGTGACAGCAGCGTAGGGGGACGGTCTCCCCTCCACTTT. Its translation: CDSSVGGRSPLHF.

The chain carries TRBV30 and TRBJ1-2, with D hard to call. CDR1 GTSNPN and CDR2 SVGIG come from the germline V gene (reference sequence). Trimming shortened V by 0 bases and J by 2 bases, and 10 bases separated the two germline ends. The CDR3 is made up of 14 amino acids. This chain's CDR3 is CAWSVPVFNYGYTF. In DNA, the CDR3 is TGTGCCTGGAGTGTCCCAGTTTTCAACTATGGCTACACCTTC.

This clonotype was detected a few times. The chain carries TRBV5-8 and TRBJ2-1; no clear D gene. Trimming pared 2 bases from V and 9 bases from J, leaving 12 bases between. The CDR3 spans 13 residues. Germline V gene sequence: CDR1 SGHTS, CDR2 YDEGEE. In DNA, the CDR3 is TGTGCCAGCAGCTTAGGACCCATAGGTGAGCAGTTCTTC. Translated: CASSLGPIGEQFF. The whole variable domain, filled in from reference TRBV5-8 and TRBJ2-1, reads EAGVTQSPTHLIKTRGQQATLRCSPISGHTSVYWYQQALGLGLQFLLWYDEGEERNRGNFPPRFSGRQFPNYSSELNVNALELEDSALYLCASSLGPIGEQFFGPGTRLTVL.